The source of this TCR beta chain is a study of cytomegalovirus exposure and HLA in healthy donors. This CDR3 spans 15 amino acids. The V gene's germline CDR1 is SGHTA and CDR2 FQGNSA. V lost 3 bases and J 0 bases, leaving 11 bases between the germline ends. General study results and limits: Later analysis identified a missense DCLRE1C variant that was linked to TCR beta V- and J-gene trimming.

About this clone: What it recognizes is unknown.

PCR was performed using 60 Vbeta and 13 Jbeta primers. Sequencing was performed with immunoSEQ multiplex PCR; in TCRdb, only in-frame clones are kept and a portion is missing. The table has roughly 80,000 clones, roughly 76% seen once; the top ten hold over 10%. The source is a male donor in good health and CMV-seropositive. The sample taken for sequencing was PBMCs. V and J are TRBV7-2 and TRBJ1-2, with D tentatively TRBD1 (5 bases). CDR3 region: CASSLSAGTNYGYTF. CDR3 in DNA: TGTGCCAGCAGCTTGAGTGCAGGGACTAACTATGGCTACACCTTC.